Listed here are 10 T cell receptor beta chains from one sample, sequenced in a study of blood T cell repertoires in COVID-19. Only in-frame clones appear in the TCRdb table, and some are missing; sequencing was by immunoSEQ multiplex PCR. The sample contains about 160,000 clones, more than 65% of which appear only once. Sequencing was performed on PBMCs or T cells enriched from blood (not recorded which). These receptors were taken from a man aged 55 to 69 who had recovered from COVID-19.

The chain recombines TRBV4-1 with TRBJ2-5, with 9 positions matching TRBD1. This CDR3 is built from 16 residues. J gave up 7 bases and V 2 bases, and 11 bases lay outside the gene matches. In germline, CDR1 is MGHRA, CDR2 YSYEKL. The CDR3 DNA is TGCGCCAGCAGCCAACAACCGGGACAGGGTTTGGGGACCCAGTACTTC. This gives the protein CASSQQPGQGLGTQYF.

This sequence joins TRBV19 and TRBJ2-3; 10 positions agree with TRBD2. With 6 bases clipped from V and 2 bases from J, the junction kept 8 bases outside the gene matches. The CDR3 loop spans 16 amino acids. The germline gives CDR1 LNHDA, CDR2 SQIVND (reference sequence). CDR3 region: CASRAAGGRHTDTQYF. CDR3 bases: TGTGCCAGTAGAGCAGCGGGAGGGAGGCACACAGATACGCAGTATTTT.

For the CDR3, the DNA is TGTGCCAGCAGCCCAAGCGGGGGGCTTGAGCAGTTCTTC. Translated, it gives CASSPSGGLEQFF. The chain links TRBV14 to TRBJ2-1; 9 nucleotides match TRBD2. J was trimmed by 9 bases and V by 4 bases; bases with no gene match: 4. This CDR3 has 13 residues. Looked up from germline, CDR1 is SGHDN and CDR2 is FVKESK.

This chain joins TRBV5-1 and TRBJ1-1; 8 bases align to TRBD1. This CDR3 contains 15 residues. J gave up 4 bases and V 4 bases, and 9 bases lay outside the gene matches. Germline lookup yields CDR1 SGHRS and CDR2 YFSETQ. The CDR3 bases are TGCGCCAGCAGCCTACGACAGGGGAGGACCACTGAAGCTTTCTTT. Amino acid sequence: CASSLRQGRTTEAFF. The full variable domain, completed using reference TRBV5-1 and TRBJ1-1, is KAGVTQTPRYLIKTRGQQVTLSCSPISGHRSVSWYQQTPGQGLQFLFEYFSETQRNKGNFPGRFSGRQFSNSRSEMNVSTLELGDSALYLCASSLRQGRTTEAFFGQGTRLTVV.

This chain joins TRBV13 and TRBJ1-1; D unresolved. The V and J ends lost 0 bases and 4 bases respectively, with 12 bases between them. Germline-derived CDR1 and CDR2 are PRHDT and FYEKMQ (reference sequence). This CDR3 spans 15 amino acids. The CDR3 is CASSLGRFRGTEAFF. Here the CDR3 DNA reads TGTGCCAGCAGCTTAGGCCGCTTTAGAGGCACTGAAGCTTTCTTT. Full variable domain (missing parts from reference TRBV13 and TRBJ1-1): AAGVIQSPRHLIKEKRETATLKCYPIPRHDTVYWYQQGPGQDPQFLISFYEKMQSDKGSIPDRFSAQQFSDYHSELNMSSLELGDSALYFCASSLGRFRGTEAFFGQGTRLTVV.

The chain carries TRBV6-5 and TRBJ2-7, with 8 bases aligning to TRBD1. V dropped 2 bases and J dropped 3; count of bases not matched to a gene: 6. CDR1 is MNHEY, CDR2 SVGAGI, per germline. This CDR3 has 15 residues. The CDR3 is CASSYRRQGYYEQYF. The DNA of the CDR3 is TGTGCCAGCAGTTACCGCAGACAGGGGTACTACGAGCAGTACTTC.

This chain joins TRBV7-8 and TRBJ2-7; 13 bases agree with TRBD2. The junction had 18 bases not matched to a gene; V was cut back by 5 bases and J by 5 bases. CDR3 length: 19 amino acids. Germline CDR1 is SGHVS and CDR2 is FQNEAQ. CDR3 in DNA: TGTGCCAGCAGCCCCACGGCAACTCAACTAGCGGGAGGGAGCGACGAGCAGTACTTC. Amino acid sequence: CASSPTATQLAGGSDEQYF.

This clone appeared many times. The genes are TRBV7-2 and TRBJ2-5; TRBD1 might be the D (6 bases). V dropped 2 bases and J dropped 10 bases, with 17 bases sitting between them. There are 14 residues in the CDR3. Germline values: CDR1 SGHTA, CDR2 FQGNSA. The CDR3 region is CASSLRDTLLDQYF. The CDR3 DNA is TGTGCCAGCAGCTTAAGGGACACCCTACTAGACCAGTACTTC. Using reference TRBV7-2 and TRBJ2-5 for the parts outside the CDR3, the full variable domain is GAGVSQSPSNKVTEKGKDVELRCDPISGHTALYWYRQSLGQGLEFLIYFQGNSAPDKSGLPSDRFSAERTGGSVSTLTIQRTQQEDSAVYLCASSLRDTLLDQYFGPGTRLLVL.

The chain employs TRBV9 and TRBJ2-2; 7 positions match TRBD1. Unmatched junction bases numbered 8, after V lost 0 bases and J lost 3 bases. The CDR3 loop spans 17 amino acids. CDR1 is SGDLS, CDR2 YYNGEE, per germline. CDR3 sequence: CASSVAFRDSHTGELFF. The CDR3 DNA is TGTGCCAGCAGCGTAGCCTTTCGGGACAGTCACACCGGGGAGCTGTTTTTT.

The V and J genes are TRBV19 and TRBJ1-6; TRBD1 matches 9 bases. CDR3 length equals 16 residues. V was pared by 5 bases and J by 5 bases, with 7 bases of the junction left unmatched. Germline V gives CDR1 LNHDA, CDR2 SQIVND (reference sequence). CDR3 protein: CASSQIQGANNSPLHF. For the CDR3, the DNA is TGTGCCAGTAGTCAAATACAGGGGGCCAATAATTCACCCCTCCACTTT.